The 28 T cell receptor beta chains given below trace back to one sample, sequenced in a study of T cell responses to AZD1222 COVID-19 vaccine. Sequencing was performed with immunoSEQ multiplex PCR; in TCRdb, only in-frame clones are kept and a portion is missing. Among roughly 170,000 clones listed, roughly nine tenths were seen once. The sample in question was peripheral blood, obtained on day 0 of AZD1222 vaccination. The source of these receptors is an adult in good health.

This chain uses TRBV28 with TRBJ2-7; D is uncertain. CDR3 length: 14 residues. Trimming stripped 2 bases from V and 3 bases from J, with 11 bases between. CDR1 and CDR2 (germline): MDHEN, SYDVKM. CDR3 nucleotides: TGTGCCAGCAGTTTAAGGACCGAAAACTACGAGCAGTACTTC. The encoded protein is CASSLRTENYEQYF.

V and J are TRBV7-2 and TRBJ2-7; TRBD1 is a possible D gene (6 bases). The V end lost 5 bases, the J end lost 2 bases, and 19 bases lay between the germline ends. The germline CDR1 and CDR2 sequences are SGHTA and FQGNSA. The CDR3 is 16 amino acids. CDR3 region: CASSPATTGWAYEQYF. The CDR3 DNA sequence: TGTGCCAGCAGCCCAGCGACTACAGGGTGGGCCTACGAGCAGTACTTC.

The V call is TRBV5-1, the J call TRBJ1-1; the match to TRBD1 covers 8 bases. Per the germline V gene, CDR1 is SGHRS and CDR2 is YFSETQ. The CDR3 has 14 amino acids. The trim removed 3 bases at V and 3 bases at J, leaving 4 bases unmatched. The CDR3 nucleotides are TGCGCCAGCAGCTCTCAGGGGGCCCACACTGAAGCTTTCTTT. Its translation is CASSSQGAHTEAFF.

The chain uses TRBV19 and TRBJ1-6; D not certain. The CDR3 covers 16 residues. Trimming took off 2 bases at V and 4 bases at J, with 12 bases between the two ends. From germline, CDR1 is LNHDA and CDR2 SQIVND (reference sequence). The CDR3 region has the DNA TGTGCCAGTAGTATAACAATAAGGGATTATAATTCACCCCTCCACTTT. The encoded protein is CASSITIRDYNSPLHF.

Points on this clone: This specimen includes other DNA sequences encoding the same CDR3. The rearrangement uses TRBV27 and TRBJ2-7; D may be TRBD2 (5 bases). The CDR3 loop spans 12 amino acids. CDR1 MNHEY and CDR2 SMNVEV come from the germline V gene (reference sequence). V gave up 0 bases and J gave up 5 bases, with 5 bases separating them. The CDR3 DNA reads as TGTGCCAGCAGTTTATCGGGAGACGAGCAGTACTTC. Its protein product is CASSLSGDEQYF.

The chain carries TRBV28 and TRBJ1-1; D possibly corresponds to TRBD1 (5 bases). The V gene lost 2 bases and the J gene lost 10 bases, with 11 bases spanning the gap. Germline CDR1 MDHEN, CDR2 SYDVKM. The CDR3 covers 12 residues. The CDR3: CASSLVQGPAFF. The CDR3 DNA is TGTGCCAGCAGTTTAGTCCAGGGCCCAGCTTTCTTT.

The genes are TRBV7-8 and TRBJ2-7; 7 bases map to TRBD2. CDR3 length: 18 residues. CDR1 is SGHVS, CDR2 FQNEAQ, per germline. Trimming took 1 base from V and 5 from J; bases not matched to a gene: 17. The CDR3 loop reads CASSLGTWTRVGIDEQYF. In DNA, the CDR3 is TGTGCCAGCAGCTTAGGAACTTGGACTAGGGTGGGAATAGACGAGCAGTACTTC.

The chain has TRBV24-1 and TRBJ1-2; the match to TRBD1 covers 8 bases. Germline assignment: CDR1 KGHDR and CDR2 SFDVKD. V lost 3 bases, J lost 2 bases, and 10 bases stayed unmatched. The CDR3 loop spans 17 amino acids. CDR3 in amino acids: CATSDRVRGPDNYGYTF. DNA for the CDR3: TGTGCCACCAGTGATAGAGTCAGGGGGCCCGACAACTATGGCTACACCTTC.

The chain has TRBV10-1 and TRBJ1-1, with 8 positions matching TRBD1. Germline CDR1 is WNHNN and CDR2 is SYGVQD (reference sequence). The CDR3 has 13 amino acids. V shed 8 bases and J 3 bases; nucleotides not matched to a gene: 5. CDR3: CASRGQGDTEAFF. The DNA for the CDR3 is TGCGCCAGCCGAGGACAGGGTGACACTGAAGCTTTCTTT.

This chain links TRBV19 with TRBJ1-1, with D possibly TRBD1 on 5 matching bases. The V end lost 0 bases, the J end lost 6 bases, and 14 bases lay between the germline ends. The CDR3 has 15 residues. Looked up from germline, CDR1 is LNHDA and CDR2 is SQIVND (reference sequence). CDR3 DNA: TGTGCCAGTAGTATAGATCTTTCCCTCAGGGCTGAAGCTTTCTTT. This codes for CASSIDLSLRAEAFF.

The chain employs TRBV27 and TRBJ1-6; D not resolved. Deletions cut 3 bases from V and 7 bases from J, with 13 bases between. Germline V gene data show CDR1 as MNHEY and CDR2 as SMNVEV (reference sequence). This CDR3 contains 15 residues. In DNA form, the CDR3 reads TGTGCCAGCAGTTTGTTAGGACCCTTAAATTCACCCCTCCACTTT. Translating gives CASSLLGPLNSPLHF.

This chain uses TRBV5-1 with TRBJ1-1; the D gene is possibly TRBD1 (6 bases). V lost 4 bases to trimming and J lost 1 base, with 14 bases between them. This CDR3 is built from 15 residues. Germline V gene sequence: CDR1 SGHRS, CDR2 YFSETQ. The CDR3 coding sequence is TGCGCCAGCAGCACCCAACAGGGAAGGAACACTGAAGCTTTCTTT. Protein product: CASSTQQGRNTEAFF.

V usage is TRBV19 and J usage is TRBJ1-1; unclear D gene. Germline assignment: CDR1 LNHDA and CDR2 SQIVND (reference sequence). Trimming took 3 bases from V and 1 from J, leaving 9 bases between them. CDR3 length equals 14 residues. CDR3 in amino acids: CASSMEGRNTEAFF. In DNA form, the CDR3 reads TGTGCCAGTAGTATGGAGGGTAGGAACACTGAAGCTTTCTTT.

A single count supports this clone. The V and J genes are TRBV15 and TRBJ1-5, with D possibly TRBD1 on 6 matching bases. Germline CDR1 reads LNHNV; CDR2 reads YYDKDF (reference sequence). CDR3 length: 14 amino acids. V was trimmed by 4 bases and J by 1 base, leaving 8 bases between them. The CDR3 sequence: CATSKDRSNQPQHF. CDR3 in DNA: TGTGCCACCAGCAAGGACAGAAGCAATCAGCCCCAGCATTTT.

The V call is TRBV9, the J call TRBJ2-7, with D maybe TRBD2 (6 bases). Germline V lookup: CDR1 SGDLS, CDR2 YYNGEE. The V and J ends lost 3 bases and 9 bases respectively, with 16 bases between them. This CDR3 spans 13 amino acids. The CDR3 loop is CASSEGSRGGQYF. The CDR3, as DNA: TGTGCCAGCAGCGAGGGCTCTAGGGGAGGGCAGTACTTC. Drawing the rest from reference TRBV9 and TRBJ2-7, the complete variable domain is DSGVTQTPKHLITATGQRVTLRCSPRSGDLSVYWYQQSLDQGLQFLIQYYNGEERAKGNILERFSAQQFPDLHSELNLSSLELGDSALYFCASSEGSRGGQYFGPGTRLTVT.

This clone has a single count. This sequence joins TRBV30 and TRBJ2-1, with 7 bases identical to TRBD1. The CDR3 loop spans 14 amino acids. Germline V gene sequence: CDR1 GTSNPN, CDR2 SVGIG (reference sequence). V lost 5 bases and J lost 4; bases outside the gene matches: 8. The CDR3 nucleotides are TGTGCCTGGCAACGCCAGGGACAGTACAATGAGCAGTTCTTC. As protein: CAWQRQGQYNEQFF.

V usage is TRBV18 and J usage is TRBJ1-1, with D possibly TRBD1 on 5 matching bases. This CDR3 region has 14 residues. V shed 5 bases and J shed 0 bases, with 10 bases lying between them. In germline, CDR1 is KGHSH, CDR2 LQKENI. CDR3 nucleotides: TGTGCCAGCTCAGAGGGGACGCTGAACACTGAAGCTTTCTTT. This sequence encodes CASSEGTLNTEAFF. The full variable domain, in which reference TRBV18 and TRBJ1-1 provide the parts outside the CDR3, is NAGVMQNPRHLVRRRGQEARLRCSPMKGHSHVYWYRQLPEEGLKFMVYLQKENIIDESGMPKERFSAEFPKEGPSILRIQQVVRGDSAAYFCASSEGTLNTEAFFGQGTRLTVV.

The chain uses TRBV6-5 and TRBJ1-1, with a weak D call TRBD1 (6 bases). This CDR3 has 14 residues. V was cut by 4 bases and J by 0 bases, with 9 bases left in between. Germline CDR1 and CDR2: MNHEY and SVGAGI. CDR3 bases: TGTGCCAGCAGTTCCCACAGGGTGAACACTGAAGCTTTCTTT. Protein product: CASSSHRVNTEAFF.

The CDR3 here is CATTPGVLGYTF. The DNA for the CDR3 is TGTGCCACGACCCCAGGGGTTCTTGGCTACACCTTC. V and J are TRBV12-3 or TRBV12-4 and TRBJ1-2; D possibly corresponds to TRBD1 (6 bases). The length of the CDR3 is 12 residues. Trimming left V 10 bases short and J 7 bases short, with 16 bases between.

CDR3 nucleotides: TGCGCCAGCAGCTTGGGGGGCCCGAACACTGAAGCTTTCTTT. It codes for CASSLGGPNTEAFF. The rearrangement links TRBV5-1 to TRBJ1-1; D possibly corresponds to TRBD1 (5 bases). Germline-derived CDR1 and CDR2 are SGHRS and YFSETQ. V lost 0 bases to trimming and J lost 1 base, with 7 bases between them. The CDR3 contains 14 residues. Variable domain in full (rest from reference TRBV5-1 and TRBJ1-1): KAGVTQTPRYLIKTRGQQVTLSCSPISGHRSVSWYQQTPGQGLQFLFEYFSETQRNKGNFPGRFSGRQFSNSRSEMNVSTLELGDSALYLCASSLGGPNTEAFFGQGTRLTVV.

The CDR3 protein is CAWGTGAVGDPQHF. The DNA of the CDR3 is TGTGCCTGGGGGACAGGGGCCGTAGGGGATCCCCAGCATTTT. The rearrangement links TRBV30 to TRBJ1-5; 10 bases line up with TRBD1. Germline V CDR1 and CDR2: GTSNPN, SVGIG (reference sequence). J was trimmed by 10 bases and V by 5 bases; bases with no gene match: 11. The CDR3 runs 14 residues.

Only one count was recorded for this clone. The rearrangement links TRBV6-5 to TRBJ1-1; D is perhaps TRBD1 (6 bases). Germline assignment: CDR1 MNHEY and CDR2 SVGAGI. The V end was cut by 4 bases, the J end by 4 bases, with 13 bases between. CDR3 length: 14 amino acids. CDR3: CASSLLKGGTEAFF. The CDR3 DNA reads as TGTGCCAGCAGTTTACTAAAAGGGGGCACTGAAGCTTTCTTT.

The genes are TRBV18 and TRBJ1-2, with a possible D match to TRBD1 (5 bases). This CDR3 has 13 residues. Germline CDR1 reads KGHSH; CDR2 reads LQKENI. The V end was cut by 3 bases, the J end by 2 bases, with 7 bases between. This CDR3 is CASSPTENYGYTF. The CDR3, as DNA: TGTGCCAGCTCACCGACAGAGAACTATGGCTACACCTTC. Drawing the rest from reference TRBV18 and TRBJ1-2, the complete variable domain is NAGVMQNPRHLVRRRGQEARLRCSPMKGHSHVYWYRQLPEEGLKFMVYLQKENIIDESGMPKERFSAEFPKEGPSILRIQQVVRGDSAAYFCASSPTENYGYTFGSGTRLTVV.

V and J are TRBV27 and TRBJ2-1; no clear D gene. The CDR3 totals 14 residues. Trimming removed 5 bases from V and 4 bases from J, with 12 bases in between. Germline V CDR1 and CDR2: MNHEY, SMNVEV (reference sequence). The CDR3 is CASSPRANYNEQFF. CDR3 in DNA: TGTGCCAGCAGTCCACGGGCTAATTACAATGAGCAGTTCTTC.

The chain recombines TRBV6-2 or TRBV6-3 with TRBJ2-7; TRBD1 aligns across 8 bases. The germline V gene has CDR1 MNHEY and CDR2 SVGEGT. The V gene end was trimmed by 5 bases and the J gene end by 6 bases; junction bases not matched to a gene: 9. CDR3 length equals 14 residues. This CDR3 reads CASSRQGSISEQYF. CDR3 nucleotide sequence: TGTGCCAGCAGTCGACAGGGGTCTATATCCGAGCAGTACTTC.

The rearrangement links TRBV6-5 to TRBJ1-2; 9 bases match TRBD1. Germline trimming cut 0 bases from V and 4 bases from J; bases unmatched to any gene: 6. The CDR3 runs to 16 residues. The germline gives CDR1 MNHEY, CDR2 SVGAGI. The CDR3 protein is CASSYSTDRGTYGYTF. CDR3 DNA: TGTGCCAGCAGTTACTCGACCGACAGGGGGACCTATGGCTACACCTTC.

The chain has TRBV29-1 and TRBJ1-1; 11 bases fit TRBD1. V was pared by 0 bases and J by 5 bases, with 5 bases of the junction left unmatched. The CDR3 has 15 amino acids. Germline V gene sequence: CDR1 SQVTM, CDR2 ANQGSEA. CDR3 region: CSVEDWDRGRTEAFF. The CDR3 DNA reads TGCAGCGTTGAAGATTGGGACAGGGGGAGGACTGAAGCTTTCTTT.

CDR3 loop: CAPSLGYYGYTF. DNA of the CDR3: TGTGCCCCCTCGTTAGGGTACTATGGCTACACCTTC. V is TRBV24-1 and J is TRBJ1-2; D call uncertain. Trimming shortened V by 12 bases and J by 3 bases, and 13 bases separated the two germline ends. The CDR3 has 12 residues. Germline V gene sequence: CDR1 KGHDR, CDR2 SFDVKD.